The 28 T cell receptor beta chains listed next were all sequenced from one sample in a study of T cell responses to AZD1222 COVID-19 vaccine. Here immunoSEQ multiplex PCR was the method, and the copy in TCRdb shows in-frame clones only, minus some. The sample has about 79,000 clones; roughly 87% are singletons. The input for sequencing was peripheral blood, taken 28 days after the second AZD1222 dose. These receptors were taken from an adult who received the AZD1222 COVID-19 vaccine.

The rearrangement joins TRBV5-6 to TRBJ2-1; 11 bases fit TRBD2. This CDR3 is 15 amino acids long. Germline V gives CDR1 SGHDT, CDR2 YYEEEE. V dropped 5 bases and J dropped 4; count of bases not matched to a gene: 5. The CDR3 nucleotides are TGTGCCAGCAGTCAGACTAGCGGGACTTACAATGAGCAGTTCTTC. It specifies CASSQTSGTYNEQFF.

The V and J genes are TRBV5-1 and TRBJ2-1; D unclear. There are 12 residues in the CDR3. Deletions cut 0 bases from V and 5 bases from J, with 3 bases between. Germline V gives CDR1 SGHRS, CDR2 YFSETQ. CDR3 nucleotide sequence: TGCGCCAGCAGCTTGGACAACAATGAGCAGTTCTTC. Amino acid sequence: CASSLDNNEQFF.

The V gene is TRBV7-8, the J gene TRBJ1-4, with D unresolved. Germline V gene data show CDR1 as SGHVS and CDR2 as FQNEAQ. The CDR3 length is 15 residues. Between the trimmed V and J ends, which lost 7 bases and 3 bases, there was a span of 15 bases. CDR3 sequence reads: CASTSNRLPNEKLFF. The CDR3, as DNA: TGTGCCAGCACCTCGAACAGACTTCCTAATGAAAAACTGTTTTTT.

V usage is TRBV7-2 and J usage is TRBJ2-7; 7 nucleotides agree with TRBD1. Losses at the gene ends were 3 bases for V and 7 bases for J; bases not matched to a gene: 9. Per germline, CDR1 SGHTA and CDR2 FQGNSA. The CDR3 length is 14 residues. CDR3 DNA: TGTGCCAGCAGCTTCGACAGGGATTATGGGGAGCAGTACTTC. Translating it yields CASSFDRDYGEQYF.

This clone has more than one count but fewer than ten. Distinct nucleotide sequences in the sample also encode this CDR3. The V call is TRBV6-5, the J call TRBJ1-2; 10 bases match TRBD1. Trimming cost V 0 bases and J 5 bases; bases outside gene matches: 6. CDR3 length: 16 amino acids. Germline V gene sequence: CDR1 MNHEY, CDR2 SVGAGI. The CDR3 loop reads CASSYSRTGGGYGYTF. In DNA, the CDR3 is TGTGCCAGCAGTTACTCGAGGACAGGGGGTGGGTATGGCTACACCTTC.

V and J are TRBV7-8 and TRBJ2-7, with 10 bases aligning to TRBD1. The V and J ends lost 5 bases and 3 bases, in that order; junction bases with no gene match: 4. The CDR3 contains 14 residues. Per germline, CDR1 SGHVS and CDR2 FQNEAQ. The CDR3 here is CASSLTGGVYEQYF. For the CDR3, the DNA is TGTGCCAGCAGCCTGACAGGGGGCGTCTACGAGCAGTACTTC.

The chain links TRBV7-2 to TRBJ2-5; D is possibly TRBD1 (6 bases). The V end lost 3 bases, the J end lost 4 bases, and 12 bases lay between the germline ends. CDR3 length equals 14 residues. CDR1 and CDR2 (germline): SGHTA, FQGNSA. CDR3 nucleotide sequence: TGTGCCAGCAGCTTGCAGGGGCAGGGAGAGACCCAGTACTTC. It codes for CASSLQGQGETQYF.

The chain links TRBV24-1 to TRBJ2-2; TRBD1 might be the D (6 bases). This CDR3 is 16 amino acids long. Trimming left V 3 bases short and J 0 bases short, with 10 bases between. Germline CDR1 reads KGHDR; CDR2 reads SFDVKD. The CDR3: CATSDAGTPNTGELFF. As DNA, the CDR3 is TGTGCCACCAGTGATGCCGGGACACCGAACACCGGGGAGCTGTTTTTT.

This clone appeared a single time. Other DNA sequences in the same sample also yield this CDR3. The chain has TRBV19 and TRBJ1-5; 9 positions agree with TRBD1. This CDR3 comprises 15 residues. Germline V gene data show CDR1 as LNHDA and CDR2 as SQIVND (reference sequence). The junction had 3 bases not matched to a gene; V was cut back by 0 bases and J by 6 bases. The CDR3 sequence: CASSIDGTGSQPQHF. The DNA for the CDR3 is TGTGCCAGTAGTATAGACGGGACAGGGAGTCAGCCCCAGCATTTT.

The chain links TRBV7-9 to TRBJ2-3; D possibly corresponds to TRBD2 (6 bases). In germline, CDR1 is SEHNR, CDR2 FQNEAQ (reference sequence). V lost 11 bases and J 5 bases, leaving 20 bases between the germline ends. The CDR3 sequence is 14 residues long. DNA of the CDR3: TGTGCCGGTTTAGCGGACCACAAGGGAGATACGCAGTATTTT. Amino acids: CAGLADHKGDTQYF. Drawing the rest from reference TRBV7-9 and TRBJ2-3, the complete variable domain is DTGVSQNPRHKITKRGQNVTFRCDPISEHNRLYWYRQTLGQGPEFLTYFQNEAQLEKSRLLSDRFSAERPKGSFSTLEIQRTEQGDSAMYLCAGLADHKGDTQYFGPGTRLTVL.

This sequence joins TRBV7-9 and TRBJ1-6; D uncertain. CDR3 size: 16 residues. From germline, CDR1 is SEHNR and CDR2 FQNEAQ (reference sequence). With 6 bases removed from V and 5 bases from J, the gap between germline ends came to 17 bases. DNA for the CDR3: TGTGCCAGCAGACCCAGTCGTTTGAGAGATAATTCACCCCTCCACTTT. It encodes CASRPSRLRDNSPLHF.

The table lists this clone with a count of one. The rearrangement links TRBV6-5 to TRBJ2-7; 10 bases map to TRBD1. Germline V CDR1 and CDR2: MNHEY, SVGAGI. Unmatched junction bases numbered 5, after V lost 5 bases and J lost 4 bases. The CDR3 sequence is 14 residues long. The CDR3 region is CASSQRQGAYEQYF. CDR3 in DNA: TGTGCCAGCAGTCAGAGACAGGGGGCATACGAGCAGTACTTC.

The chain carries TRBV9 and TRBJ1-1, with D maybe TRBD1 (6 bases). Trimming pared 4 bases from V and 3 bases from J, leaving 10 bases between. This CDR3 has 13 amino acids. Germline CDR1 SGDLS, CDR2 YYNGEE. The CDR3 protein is CASSQGWDTEAFF. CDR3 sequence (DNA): TGTGCCAGCAGCCAGGGGTGGGACACTGAAGCTTTCTTT.

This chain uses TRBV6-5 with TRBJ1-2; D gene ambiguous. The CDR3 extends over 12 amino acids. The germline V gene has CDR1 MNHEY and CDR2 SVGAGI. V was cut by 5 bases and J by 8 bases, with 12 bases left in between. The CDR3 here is CASSLRNRGYTF. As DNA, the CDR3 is TGTGCCAGCAGTCTCAGGAATAGGGGCTACACCTTC.

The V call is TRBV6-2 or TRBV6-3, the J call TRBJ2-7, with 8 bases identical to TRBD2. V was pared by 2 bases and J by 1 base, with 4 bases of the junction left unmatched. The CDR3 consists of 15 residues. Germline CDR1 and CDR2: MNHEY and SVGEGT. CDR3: CASSYPAGDSYEQYF. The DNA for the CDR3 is TGTGCCAGCAGTTACCCAGCGGGAGATTCCTACGAGCAGTACTTC.

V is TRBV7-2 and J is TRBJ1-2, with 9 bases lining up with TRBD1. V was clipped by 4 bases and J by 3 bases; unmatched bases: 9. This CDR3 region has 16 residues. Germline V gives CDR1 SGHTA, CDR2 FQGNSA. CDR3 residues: CASSYSTGGIDYGYTF. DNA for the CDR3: TGTGCCAGCAGCTATTCAACAGGGGGCATTGACTATGGCTACACCTTC.

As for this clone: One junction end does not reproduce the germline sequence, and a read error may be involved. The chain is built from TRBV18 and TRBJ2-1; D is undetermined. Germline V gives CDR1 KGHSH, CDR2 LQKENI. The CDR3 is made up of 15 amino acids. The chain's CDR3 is CASTPGLITYNEQFF. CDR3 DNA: TGTGCCAGCACACCGGGCTTGATAACCTACAATGAGCAGTTCTTC.

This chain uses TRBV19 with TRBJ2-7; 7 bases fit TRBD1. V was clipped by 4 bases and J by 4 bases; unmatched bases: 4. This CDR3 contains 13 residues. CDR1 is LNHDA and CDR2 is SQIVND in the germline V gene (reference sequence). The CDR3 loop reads CASSNGQEYEQYF. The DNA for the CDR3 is TGTGCCAGTAGTAATGGACAGGAGTACGAGCAGTACTTC. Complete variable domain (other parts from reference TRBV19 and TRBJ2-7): DGGITQSPKYLFRKEGQNVTLSCEQNLNHDAMYWYRQDPGQGLRLIYYSQIVNDFQKGDIAEGYSVSREKKESFPLTVTSAQKNPTAFYLCASSNGQEYEQYFGPGTRLTVT.

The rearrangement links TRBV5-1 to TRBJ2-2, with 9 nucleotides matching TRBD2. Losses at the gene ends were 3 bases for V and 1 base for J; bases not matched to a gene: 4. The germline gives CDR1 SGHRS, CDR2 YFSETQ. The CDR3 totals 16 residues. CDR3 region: CASSSRGGENTGELFF. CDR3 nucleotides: TGCGCCAGCAGCTCCCGCGGGGGGGAGAACACCGGGGAGCTGTTTTTT.

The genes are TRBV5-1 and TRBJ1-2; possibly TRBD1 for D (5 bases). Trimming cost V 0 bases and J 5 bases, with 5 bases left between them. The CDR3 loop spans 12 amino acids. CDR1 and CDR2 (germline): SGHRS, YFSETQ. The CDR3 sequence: CASSLDRYGYTF. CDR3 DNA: TGCGCCAGCAGCTTGGACAGGTATGGCTACACCTTC. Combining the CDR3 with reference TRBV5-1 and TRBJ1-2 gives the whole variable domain KAGVTQTPRYLIKTRGQQVTLSCSPISGHRSVSWYQQTPGQGLQFLFEYFSETQRNKGNFPGRFSGRQFSNSRSEMNVSTLELGDSALYLCASSLDRYGYTFGSGTRLTVV.

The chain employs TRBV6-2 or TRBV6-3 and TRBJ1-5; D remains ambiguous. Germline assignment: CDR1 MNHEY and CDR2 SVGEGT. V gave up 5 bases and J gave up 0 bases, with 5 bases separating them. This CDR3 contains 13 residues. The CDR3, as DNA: TGTGCCAGCAGTCCAAATAGCAATCAGCCCCAGCATTTT. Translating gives CASSPNSNQPQHF.

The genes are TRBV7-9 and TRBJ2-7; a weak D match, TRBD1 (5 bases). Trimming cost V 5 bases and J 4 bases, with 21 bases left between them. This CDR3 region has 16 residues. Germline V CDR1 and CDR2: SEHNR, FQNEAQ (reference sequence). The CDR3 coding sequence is TGTGCCAGCAGCGCCGTGAGGACAAACCTAAATTACGAGCAGTACTTC. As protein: CASSAVRTNLNYEQYF.

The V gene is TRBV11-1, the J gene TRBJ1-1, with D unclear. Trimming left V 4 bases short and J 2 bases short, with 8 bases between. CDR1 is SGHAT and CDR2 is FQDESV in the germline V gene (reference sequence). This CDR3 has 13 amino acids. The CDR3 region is CASSSDLNTEAFF. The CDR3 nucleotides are TGTGCCAGCAGCTCGGACCTCAACACTGAAGCTTTCTTT.

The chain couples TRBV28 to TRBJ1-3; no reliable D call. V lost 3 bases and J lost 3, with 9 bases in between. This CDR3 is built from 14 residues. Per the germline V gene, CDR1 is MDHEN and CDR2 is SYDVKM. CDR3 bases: TGTGCCAGCAGTTTGTCCAGCGATGGAAACACCATATATTTT. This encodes CASSLSSDGNTIYF. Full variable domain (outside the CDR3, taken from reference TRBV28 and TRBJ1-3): DVKVTQSSRYLVKRTGEKVFLECVQDMDHENMFWYRQDPGLGLRLIYFSYDVKMKEKGDIPEGYSVSREKKERFSLILESASTNQTSMYLCASSLSSDGNTIYFGEGSWLTVV.

The CDR3 protein is CASSQKFGTESQPQHF. The CDR3 nucleotides are TGTGCCAGCAGTCAAAAATTTGGGACAGAGTCTCAGCCCCAGCATTTT. This chain joins TRBV6-8 and TRBJ1-5; 7 bases match TRBD1. V trimming: 5 bases; J trimming: 6 bases; junction bases outside the gene matches: 13. Germline loops: CDR1 MNHGY, CDR2 SAAAGT. This CDR3 spans 16 amino acids.

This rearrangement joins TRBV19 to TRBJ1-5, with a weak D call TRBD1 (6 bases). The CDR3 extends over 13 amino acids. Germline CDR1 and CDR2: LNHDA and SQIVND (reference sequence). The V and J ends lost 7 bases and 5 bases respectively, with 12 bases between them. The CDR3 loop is CASTGENHQPQHF. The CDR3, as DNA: TGTGCCAGTACAGGGGAAAACCATCAGCCCCAGCATTTT. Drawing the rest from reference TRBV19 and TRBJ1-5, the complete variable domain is DGGITQSPKYLFRKEGQNVTLSCEQNLNHDAMYWYRQDPGQGLRLIYYSQIVNDFQKGDIAEGYSVSREKKESFPLTVTSAQKNPTAFYLCASTGENHQPQHFGDGTRLSIL.

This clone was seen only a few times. CDR3: CASSLREGGNTIYF. The CDR3 DNA reads as TGTGCCAGCAGCTTACGGGAAGGTGGAAACACCATATATTTT. This chain connects TRBV7-8 to TRBJ1-3; D call uncertain. Trimming removed 2 bases from V and 3 bases from J, with 8 bases in between. The CDR3 runs to 14 residues. CDR1 SGHVS and CDR2 FQNEAQ come from the germline V gene.

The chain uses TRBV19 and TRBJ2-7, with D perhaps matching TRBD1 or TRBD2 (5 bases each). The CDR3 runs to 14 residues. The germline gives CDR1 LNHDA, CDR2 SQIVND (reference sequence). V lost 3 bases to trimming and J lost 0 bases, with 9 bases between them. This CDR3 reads CASSIGAGSYEQYF. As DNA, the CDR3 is TGTGCCAGTAGTATCGGGGCAGGCTCCTACGAGCAGTACTTC.